This T cell receptor beta chain emerged from a study of long-term antiretroviral therapy in people with HIV. The authors ran the immunoSEQ assay, v3.0, at survey level. Sequencing used immunoSEQ multiplex PCR; TCRdb keeps in-frame clones, though not all of them. The sample lists over 10,000 clones; about 88% were seen once. The CDR3 covers 15 residues. Germline CDR1 reads LGHNT; CDR2 reads FRNRAP. V lost 6 bases, J lost 1 base, and 15 bases lay in between. The rearrangement links TRBV12-5 to TRBJ2-5; the D gene is possibly TRBD2 (6 bases). The sample in question was unsorted PBMCs, obtained 2.1 years after starting antiretroviral therapy. The TCR sequence derives from a woman aged 40 to 50 with HIV. CDR3 bases: TGTGCTAGTGGCCCACCCTCCGGGAGCCAAGAGACCCAGTACTTC. Its protein is CASGPPSGSQETQYF.